The 29 T cell receptor beta chains presented below share a single source sample, sequenced in a study of blood T cell repertoires in COVID-19. Some clones are missing from TCRdb's copy, which holds only in-frame ones; the method was immunoSEQ multiplex PCR. The table shows approximately 30,000 clones, with 70% to 90% occurring only once. Input material: peripheral blood. These receptor sequences come from a woman older than 75 with active or convalescent COVID-19.

The chain employs TRBV14 and TRBJ1-4; tentative D call: TRBD1 (5 bases). V shed 2 bases and J shed 6 bases, with 16 bases lying between them. The CDR3 totals 16 residues. Germline-derived CDR1 and CDR2 are SGHDN and FVKESK. CDR3 residues: CASSQPGRASDEKLFF. CDR3 DNA: TGTGCCAGCAGCCAACCAGGGCGTGCGAGTGATGAAAAACTGTTTTTT. Complete variable domain (other parts from reference TRBV14 and TRBJ1-4): EAGVTQFPSHSVIEKGQTVTLRCDPISGHDNLYWYRRVMGKEIKFLLHFVKESKQDESGMPNNRFLAERTGGTYSTLKVQPAELEDSGVYFCASSQPGRASDEKLFFGSGTQLSVL.

This clone was observed once. The rearrangement links TRBV11-2 to TRBJ2-3, with TRBD2 as a possible D gene (5 bases). The CDR3 extends over 15 amino acids. Germline assignment: CDR1 SGHAT and CDR2 FQNNGV. With 7 bases removed from V and 3 bases from J, the gap between germline ends came to 17 bases. Written as DNA, the CDR3 is TGTGCCAGCAATCCGGCCGCCAGAGGGACAGATACGCAGTATTTT. Encoded protein: CASNPAARGTDTQYF.

The CDR3: CASSTPGQGLKNTIYF. The CDR3 DNA follows: TGTGCCAGCAGCACACCGGGACAGGGGTTGAAAAACACCATATATTTT. The chain joins TRBV28 to TRBJ1-3; TRBD1 aligns across 10 bases. The V gene's germline CDR1 is MDHEN and CDR2 SYDVKM. This CDR3 has 16 residues. V dropped 6 bases and J dropped 6; count of bases not matched to a gene: 11.

The V call is TRBV11-2, the J call TRBJ1-2; 9 bases align to TRBD1. The CDR3 loop spans 17 amino acids. Germline loops: CDR1 SGHAT, CDR2 FQNNGV. V gave up 5 bases and J gave up 4 bases; unmatched junction bases: 14. The CDR3 sequence: CASSDYRDRALGYGYTF. CDR3 nucleotides: TGTGCCAGCAGCGACTACCGGGACAGGGCCCTAGGCTATGGCTACACCTTC. The whole variable domain, remainder taken from reference TRBV11-2 and TRBJ1-2, is EAGVAQSPRYKIIEKRQSVAFWCNPISGHATLYWYQQILGQGPKLLIQFQNNGVVDDSQLPKDRFSAERLKGVDSTLKIQPAKLEDSAVYLCASSDYRDRALGYGYTFGSGTRLTVV.

V is TRBV14 and J is TRBJ1-1; unclear D gene. The V gene's germline CDR1 is SGHDN and CDR2 FVKESK. V lost 2 bases to trimming and J lost 2 bases, with 9 bases between them. This CDR3 is built from 14 residues. CDR3 region: CASSQSVGNTEAFF. CDR3 in DNA: TGTGCCAGCAGCCAATCCGTCGGTAACACTGAAGCTTTCTTT.

This clone was observed a single time. The chain combines TRBV6-5 with TRBJ2-2, with D perhaps matching TRBD1 (5 bases). V dropped 6 bases and J dropped 5 bases, with 16 bases sitting between them. The CDR3 is 15 residues long. Per germline, CDR1 MNHEY and CDR2 SVGAGI. The CDR3 region has the DNA TGTGCCAGCAGGACGGACACTCTCGGAACCGGGGAGCTGTTTTTT. Translation: CASRTDTLGTGELFF.

This chain links TRBV2 with TRBJ1-3; TRBD1 matches 7 bases. The ends lost 7 bases at V and 4 bases at J; junction bases unmatched: 1. CDR1 SNHLY and CDR2 FYNNEI come from the germline V gene. There are 12 residues in the CDR3. CDR3 DNA: TGTGCCAGCAAGGACAGGGGAAACACCATATATTTT. It codes for CASKDRGNTIYF.

The chain combines TRBV10-1 with TRBJ2-2, with no clear D. Trimming cost V 4 bases and J 1 base, with 7 bases left between them. Germline lookup yields CDR1 WNHNN and CDR2 SYGVQD (reference sequence). The CDR3 totals 14 residues. DNA of the CDR3: TGCGCCAGCAGTGGGCCTAGGAACACCGGGGAGCTGTTTTTT. This gives the protein CASSGPRNTGELFF.

The gene calls are TRBV27 and TRBJ2-7; D ambiguous. Trimming removed 3 bases at V and 3 bases at J, with 9 bases between. The germline V gene has CDR1 MNHEY and CDR2 SMNVEV (reference sequence). The CDR3 sequence is 13 residues long. The CDR3 is CASSFNVLYEQYF. The CDR3 region has the DNA TGTGCCAGCAGTTTTAACGTACTCTACGAGCAGTACTTC.

The chain has TRBV6-2 or TRBV6-3 and TRBJ1-2; tentatively, D is TRBD1 (5 bases). The CDR3 consists of 15 residues. V gave up 2 bases and J gave up 4 bases, with 14 bases separating them. Germline loops: CDR1 MNHEY, CDR2 SVGEGT. The CDR3 bases are TGTGCCAGCAGTTACACGGGGGAGGCCTCCTATGGCTACACCTTC. It is translated as CASSYTGEASYGYTF.

The chain has TRBV6-5 and TRBJ2-7, with no clear D. Trimming took off 7 bases at V and 3 bases at J, with 7 bases between the two ends. Germline V gene lookup returns CDR1 MNHEY and CDR2 SVGAGI. CDR3 length: 11 residues. This chain's CDR3 is CASTGYYEQYF. The CDR3 nucleotides read TGTGCCAGCACAGGATACTACGAGCAGTACTTC.

Here the CDR3 reads CSVARLLNTEAFF. CDR3 DNA sequence: TGCAGCGTCGCGCGACTCTTGAACACTGAAGCTTTCTTT. The J gene is TRBJ1-1, the V gene TRBV29-1; unclear D gene. Germline assignment: CDR1 SQVTM and CDR2 ANQGSEA. The CDR3 sequence is 13 residues long. Deletions cut 6 bases from V and 0 bases from J, with 11 bases between.

V usage is TRBV7-6 and J usage is TRBJ2-3; TRBD1 aligns across 7 bases. CDR1 SGHVS and CDR2 FNYEAQ come from the germline V gene. The CDR3 is 14 residues long. V was pared by 1 base and J by 6 bases, with 4 bases of the junction left unmatched. As DNA, the CDR3 is TGTGCCAGCAGCTTAGGGACAGGATATGATACGCAGTATTTT. It yields the protein CASSLGTGYDTQYF.

The chain couples TRBV5-1 to TRBJ1-1; D might be TRBD1 (6 bases). The CDR3 is made up of 16 amino acids. V was shortened by 4 bases and J by 5 bases, with 21 bases between the two germline ends. Germline CDR1 SGHRS, CDR2 YFSETQ. CDR3 sequence (DNA): TGCGCCAGCAGCACGGCCACGACAGGCGGAGGAACTGAAGCTTTCTTT. This codes for CASSTATTGGGTEAFF.

The chain uses TRBV5-6 and TRBJ1-1; D not certain. Trimming pared 2 bases from V and 3 bases from J, leaving 14 bases between. Germline CDR1 reads SGHDT; CDR2 reads YYEEEE. The CDR3 covers 15 residues. As DNA, the CDR3 is TGTGCCAGCAGCTTCAAGGCGGTGACGGACACTGAAGCTTTCTTT. Translating gives CASSFKAVTDTEAFF.

The chain carries TRBV6-2 or TRBV6-3 and TRBJ2-7, with 10 bases identical to TRBD1. The CDR3 loop spans 16 amino acids. Germline loops: CDR1 MNHEY, CDR2 SVGEGT. J gave up 7 bases and V 6 bases, and 15 bases lay outside the gene matches. The CDR3 nucleotides read TGTGCCAGCAGCAAAGACAGGGGGCCCCTTATGAGTGAGCAGTACTTC. Its translation: CASSKDRGPLMSEQYF.

This clone was counted a few times. This chain connects TRBV5-1 to TRBJ1-4; the match to TRBD1 covers 8 bases. The V segment lost 0 bases and the J segment 7 bases; nucleotides outside the gene matches: 8. Germline loops: CDR1 SGHRS, CDR2 YFSETQ. There are 16 residues in the CDR3. The chain's CDR3 is CASSLDRGFGGEKLFF. Here the CDR3 DNA reads TGCGCCAGCAGCTTGGACAGGGGGTTCGGGGGTGAAAAACTGTTTTTT.

The chain couples TRBV5-1 to TRBJ1-4, with TRBD1 matching over 8 bases. After removal of 0 bases from V and 7 bases from J, the junction contained 8 bases not matched to a gene. Germline CDR1 SGHRS, CDR2 YFSETQ. The CDR3 runs to 16 residues. Written as DNA, the CDR3 is TGCGCCAGCAGCTTGGTTGTCACAGGGGGGACTGAAAAACTGTTTTTT. This gives the protein CASSLVVTGGTEKLFF. Variable domain in full (rest from reference TRBV5-1 and TRBJ1-4): KAGVTQTPRYLIKTRGQQVTLSCSPISGHRSVSWYQQTPGQGLQFLFEYFSETQRNKGNFPGRFSGRQFSNSRSEMNVSTLELGDSALYLCASSLVVTGGTEKLFFGSGTQLSVL.

There are a few counts of this clone. The gene calls are TRBV2 and TRBJ2-1, with a tentative D call TRBD2 (6 bases). V gave up 7 bases and J gave up 5 bases, with 12 bases separating them. The CDR3 extends over 13 amino acids. CDR1 and CDR2 from the germline V gene are SNHLY and FYNNEI. The CDR3 region has the DNA TGTGCCAGCAAACTCCGGGGGAACAATGAGCAGTTCTTC. Its protein product is CASKLRGNNEQFF.

The chain has TRBV19 and TRBJ1-2; 7 bases agree with TRBD1. Per germline, CDR1 LNHDA and CDR2 SQIVND (reference sequence). V lost 7 bases to trimming and J lost 3 bases; unmatched junction nucleotides: 2. The length of the CDR3 is 12 residues. CDR3 residues: CASNGQDYGYTF. The CDR3 nucleotides are TGTGCCAGTAACGGACAGGACTATGGCTACACCTTC.

V gene TRBV5-6 combines with J gene TRBJ2-1; D call uncertain. Germline assignment: CDR1 SGHDT and CDR2 YYEEEE. Trimming removed 0 bases at V and 7 bases at J, with 5 bases between. The CDR3 contains 12 residues. The CDR3 DNA reads TGTGCCAGCAGCTTGGATAGTAATGAGCAGTTCTTC. Translating gives CASSLDSNEQFF.

This chain uses TRBV10-1 with TRBJ2-7, with 11 positions matching TRBD1. Germline-derived CDR1 and CDR2 are WNHNN and SYGVQD (reference sequence). Trimming took 4 bases from V and 3 from J; bases not matched to a gene: 8. This CDR3 contains 16 residues. CDR3 region: CASSGLGQGVGYEQYF. CDR3 nucleotides: TGCGCCAGCAGTGGCCTGGGACAGGGGGTCGGCTACGAGCAGTACTTC.

V is TRBV5-1 and J is TRBJ1-4, with 9 bases fitting TRBD1. Germline CDR1 is SGHRS and CDR2 is YFSETQ. This CDR3 has 16 residues. J was trimmed by 8 bases and V by 0 bases; bases with no gene match: 8. For the CDR3, the DNA is TGCGCCAGCAGCTTGGATGTCGGACAGGGGTACGAAAAACTGTTTTTT. Translation gives CASSLDVGQGYEKLFF.

This clone was seen a single time. The V call is TRBV6-6, the J call TRBJ2-7; D may be TRBD1 (6 bases). CDR3 length: 15 residues. Germline CDR1 MNHNY, CDR2 SVGAGI (reference sequence). The V and J ends lost 2 bases and 4 bases respectively, with 15 bases between them. The CDR3 nucleotides are TGTGCCAGCAGTTACAGGCCAGGGGCATCTTACGAGCAGTACTTC. Protein sequence: CASSYRPGASYEQYF.

The CDR3 nucleotides read TGTGCCAGCAGTTATGGCAGGGGGCTCAATGAGCAGTTCTTC. Amino acids: CASSYGRGLNEQFF. This rearrangement joins TRBV25-1 to TRBJ2-1, with TRBD1 identical over 8 bases. Looked up from germline, CDR1 is MGHDK and CDR2 is SYGVNS. The CDR3 has 14 amino acids. The V gene end was trimmed by 5 bases and the J gene end by 6 bases; junction bases not matched to a gene: 6.

This clone was picked up one time. The chain recombines TRBV5-1 with TRBJ2-1, with TRBD1 as a possible D gene (5 bases). V lost 6 bases, J lost 8 bases, and 15 bases lay in between. This CDR3 region has 13 residues. From germline, CDR1 is SGHRS and CDR2 YFSETQ. The CDR3 region is CASMAGSRDEQFF. CDR3 DNA: TGCGCCAGCATGGCAGGGTCTCGCGATGAGCAGTTCTTC. The whole variable domain, remainder taken from reference TRBV5-1 and TRBJ2-1, is KAGVTQTPRYLIKTRGQQVTLSCSPISGHRSVSWYQQTPGQGLQFLFEYFSETQRNKGNFPGRFSGRQFSNSRSEMNVSTLELGDSALYLCASMAGSRDEQFFGPGTRLTVL.

The chain couples TRBV18 to TRBJ1-5, with D perhaps TRBD1 (6 bases). Per germline, CDR1 KGHSH and CDR2 LQKENI. Trimming left V 4 bases short and J 0 bases short, with 13 bases between. The CDR3 spans 16 residues. The CDR3 loop is CASSLFRQDSNQPQHF. The DNA of the CDR3 is TGTGCCAGCTCACTATTCCGACAGGATAGCAATCAGCCCCAGCATTTT.

J is TRBJ2-1 and V is TRBV7-8; tentatively, D is TRBD2 (5 bases). Germline V gene data show CDR1 as SGHVS and CDR2 as FQNEAQ. This CDR3 has 15 amino acids. Trimming took off 1 base at V and 2 bases at J, with 9 bases between the two ends. The CDR3, as DNA: TGTGCCAGCAGCTTAGTCGGGGTAACCTACAATGAGCAGTTCTTC. Translation: CASSLVGVTYNEQFF.

The V and J genes are TRBV5-4 and TRBJ1-1; 9 bases agree with TRBD1. The germline gives CDR1 SGHNT, CDR2 YYREEE (reference sequence). V was pared by 4 bases and J by 5 bases, with 9 bases of the junction left unmatched. There are 15 residues in the CDR3. Written as DNA, the CDR3 is TGTGCCAGCAGCGAAAACCGGGACAGGGTAACTGAAGCTTTCTTT. It translates to CASSENRDRVTEAFF.